Sequencing of this TCR beta chain was carried out in a study of tumor-infiltrating lymphocytes in localized non-small cell lung cancer. Study-wide background: From each patient, both tumor and uninvolved lung, non-adjacent to tumor, were sampled.

General observations from the study: Available tissue quantity limited TCR sequencing to a patient subset. Each assay used a separate piece of the same tissue.

The V and J ends lost 2 bases and 3 bases respectively, with 13 bases between them. This CDR3 is 16 amino acids long. Germline assignment: CDR1 SGHVS and CDR2 FQNEAQ. As regards this clone: The antigen is unknown.

TCRdb's table, derived via immunoSEQ multiplex PCR, lists solely in-frame clones and lacks some. In the table there are thousands of clones, about 80% of which are singletons. The chain combines TRBV7-8 with TRBJ2-2; no firm D call. This clonotype originated in a human donor with non-small cell lung cancer. Source material: uninvolved lung tissue not adjacent to the tumor. In nucleotides, the CDR3 is TGTGCCAGCAGCTTACCCCGTCCACGGGACACCGGGGAGCTGTTTTTT. Its translation is CASSLPRPRDTGELFF.